Listed below are T cell receptor beta chains from one sample, sequenced in a study of blood T cell repertoires in COVID-19. The table came from immunoSEQ multiplex PCR; TCRdb's copy has only in-frame clones and leaves some out. The sample shows over 20,000 clones, roughly 90% of them seen only once. The sample taken for sequencing was peripheral blood. The receptors stem from a human donor in a cohort sampled during active COVID-19. The CDR3 runs from the conserved cysteine through the conserved F or W.

TRBJ2-5 TRBV30 CAWSAGLAGSGQETQYF
TRBJ1-1 TRBV11-2 CASSFLGTEAFF
TRBJ2-4 TRBV5-4 CASSAQDPAKNIQYF
TRBJ1-2 TRBV29-1 CSAGTGLNYGYTF
TRBJ2-1 TRBV20-1 CSASWGGDNEQFF
TRBJ2-1 TRBV20-1 CSAGQYNEQFF
TRBJ2-5 TRBV5-6 CASSLSVAGGFGRETQYF
TRBJ1-1 TRBV11-2 CASSSVLGAKNTEAFF
TRBJ2-2 TRBV11-2 CASSGWTPNTGELFF
TRBJ2-3 TRBV15 CATSGGSDADTQYF
TRBJ1-2 TRBV7-3 CASSPSGEGDGYTF
TRBJ2-1 TRBV9 CASRGTSGNEQFF
TRBJ1-2 TRBV6-2/TRBV6-3 CASSFGRDAYGYTF
TRBJ2-3 TRBV7-3 CASSLTATDTQYF
TRBJ1-1 TRBV4-2 CASSLGPGTGSTEAFF
TRBJ1-2 TRBV5-6 CASSSSLRGNYGYTF
TRBJ2-5 TRBV7-8 CASSLEAGGVETQYF
TRBJ1-1 TRBV20-1 CSARVGGVAFF
TRBJ1-1 TRBV25-1 CASSAGTGAETEAFF
TRBJ2-2 TRBV28 CAAGPQGGELFF
TRBJ2-7 TRBV6-1 CASSESGGFSYEQYF
TRBJ1-2 TRBV28 CASSLGGIDGYTF
TRBJ1-1 TRBV28 CASSPSGVGNTEAFF
TRBJ2-2 TRBV7-9 CASTLSETGDSGELFF
TRBJ1-4 TRBV30 CAWGEWATTNEKLFF
TRBJ1-2 TRBV24-1 CAPLPGDKIYGYTF